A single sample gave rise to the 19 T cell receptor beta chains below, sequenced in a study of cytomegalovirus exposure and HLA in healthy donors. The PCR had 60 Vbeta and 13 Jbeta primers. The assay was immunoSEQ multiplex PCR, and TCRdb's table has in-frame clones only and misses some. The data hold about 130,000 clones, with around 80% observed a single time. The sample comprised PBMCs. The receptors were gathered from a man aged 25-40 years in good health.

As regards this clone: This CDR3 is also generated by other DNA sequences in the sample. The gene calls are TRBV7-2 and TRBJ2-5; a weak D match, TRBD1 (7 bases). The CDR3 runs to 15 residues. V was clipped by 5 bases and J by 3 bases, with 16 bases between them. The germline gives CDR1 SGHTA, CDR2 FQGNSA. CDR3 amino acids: CASSARQGGKETQYF. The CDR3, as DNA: TGTGCCAGCAGCGCGCGACAGGGAGGAAAAGAGACCCAGTACTTC.

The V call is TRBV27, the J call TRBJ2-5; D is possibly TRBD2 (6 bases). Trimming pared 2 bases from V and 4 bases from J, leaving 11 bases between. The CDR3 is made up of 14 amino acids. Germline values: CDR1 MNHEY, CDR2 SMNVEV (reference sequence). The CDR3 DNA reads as TGTGCCAGCAGTTTAGGGGGGAGCCGAGAGACCCAGTACTTC. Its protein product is CASSLGGSRETQYF.

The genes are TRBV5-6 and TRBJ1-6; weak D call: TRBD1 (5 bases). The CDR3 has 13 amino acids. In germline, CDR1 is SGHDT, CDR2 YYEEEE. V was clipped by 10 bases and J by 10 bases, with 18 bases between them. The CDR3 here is CAGATALGSPLHF. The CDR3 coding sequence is TGTGCCGGTGCGACAGCCCTGGGGTCACCCCTCCACTTT.

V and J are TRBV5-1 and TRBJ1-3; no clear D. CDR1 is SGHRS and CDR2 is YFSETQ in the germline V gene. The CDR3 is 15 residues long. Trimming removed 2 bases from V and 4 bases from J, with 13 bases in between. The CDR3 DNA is TGCGCCAGCAGCTTTACGACACCTCGGGGAAACACCATATATTTT. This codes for CASSFTTPRGNTIYF.

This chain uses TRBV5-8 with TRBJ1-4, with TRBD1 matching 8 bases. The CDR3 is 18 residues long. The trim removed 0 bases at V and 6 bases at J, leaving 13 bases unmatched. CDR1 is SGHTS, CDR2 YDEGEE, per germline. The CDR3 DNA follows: TGTGCCAGCAGCTTGGAAGCAGGGGGCTTTGTCAATTATGAAAAACTGTTTTTT. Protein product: CASSLEAGGFVNYEKLFF.

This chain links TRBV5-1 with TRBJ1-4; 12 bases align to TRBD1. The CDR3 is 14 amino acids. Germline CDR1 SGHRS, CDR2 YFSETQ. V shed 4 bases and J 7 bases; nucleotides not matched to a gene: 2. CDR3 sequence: CASSRDRGLEKLFF. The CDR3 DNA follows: TGCGCCAGCAGCCGGGACAGGGGGCTTGAAAAACTGTTTTTT.

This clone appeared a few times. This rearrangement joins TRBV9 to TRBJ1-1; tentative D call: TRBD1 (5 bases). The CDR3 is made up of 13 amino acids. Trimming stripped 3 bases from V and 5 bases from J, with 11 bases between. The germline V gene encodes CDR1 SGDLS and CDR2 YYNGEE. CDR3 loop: CASSGGVRTEAFF. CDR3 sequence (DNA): TGTGCCAGCAGCGGGGGGGTCAGGACTGAAGCTTTCTTT.

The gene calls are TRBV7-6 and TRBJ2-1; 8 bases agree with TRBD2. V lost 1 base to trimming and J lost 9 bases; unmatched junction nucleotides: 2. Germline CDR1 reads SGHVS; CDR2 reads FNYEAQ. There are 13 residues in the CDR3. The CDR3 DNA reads TGTGCCAGCAGCTTAGGAGCGGGGGCTGAGCAGTTCTTC. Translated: CASSLGAGAEQFF.

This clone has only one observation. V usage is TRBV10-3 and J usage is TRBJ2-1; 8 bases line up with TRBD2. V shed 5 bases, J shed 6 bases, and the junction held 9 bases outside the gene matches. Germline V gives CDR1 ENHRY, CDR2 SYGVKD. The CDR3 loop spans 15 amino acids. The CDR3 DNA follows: TGTGCCATCAGTCAGGGACTAGAAGGAAGCAATGAGCAGTTCTTC. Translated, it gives CAISQGLEGSNEQFF.

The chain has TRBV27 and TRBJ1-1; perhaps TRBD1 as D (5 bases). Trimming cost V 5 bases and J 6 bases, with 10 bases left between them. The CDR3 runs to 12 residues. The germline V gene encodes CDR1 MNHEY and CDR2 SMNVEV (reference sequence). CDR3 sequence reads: CASSHGGAEAFF. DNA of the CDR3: TGTGCCAGCAGTCACGGGGGGGCTGAAGCTTTCTTT.

The CDR3 DNA follows: TGTGCCTGGACTTCTAGGGGGGAGGGGCAATATTCCTACAATGAGCAGTTCTTC. It is translated as CAWTSRGEGQYSYNEQFF. The chain carries TRBV30 and TRBJ2-1, with a tentative D call TRBD2 (7 bases). Germline loops: CDR1 GTSNPN, CDR2 SVGIG (reference sequence). Trimming removed 4 bases at V and 1 base at J, with 23 bases between. The CDR3 extends over 18 amino acids.

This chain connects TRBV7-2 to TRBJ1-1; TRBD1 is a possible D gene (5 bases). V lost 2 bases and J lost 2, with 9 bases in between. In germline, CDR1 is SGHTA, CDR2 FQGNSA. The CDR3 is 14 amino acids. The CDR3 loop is CASSLQGGNTEAFF. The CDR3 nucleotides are TGTGCCAGCAGCTTACAGGGTGGCAACACTGAAGCTTTCTTT. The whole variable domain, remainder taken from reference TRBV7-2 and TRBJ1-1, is GAGVSQSPSNKVTEKGKDVELRCDPISGHTALYWYRQSLGQGLEFLIYFQGNSAPDKSGLPSDRFSAERTGGSVSTLTIQRTQQEDSAVYLCASSLQGGNTEAFFGQGTRLTVV.

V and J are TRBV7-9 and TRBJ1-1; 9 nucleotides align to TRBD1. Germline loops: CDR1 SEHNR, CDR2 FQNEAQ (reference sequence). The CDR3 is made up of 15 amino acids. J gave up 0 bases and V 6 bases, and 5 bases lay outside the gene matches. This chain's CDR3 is CASRGQGGVNTEAFF. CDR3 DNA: TGTGCCAGCAGGGGACAGGGAGGGGTGAACACTGAAGCTTTCTTT.

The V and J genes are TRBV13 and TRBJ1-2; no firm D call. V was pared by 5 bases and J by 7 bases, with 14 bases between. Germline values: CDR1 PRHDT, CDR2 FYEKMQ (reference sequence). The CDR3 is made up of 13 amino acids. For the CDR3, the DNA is TGTGCCAGCAGCCCTACCCCGGTCTCTGGCTACACCTTC. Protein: CASSPTPVSGYTF.

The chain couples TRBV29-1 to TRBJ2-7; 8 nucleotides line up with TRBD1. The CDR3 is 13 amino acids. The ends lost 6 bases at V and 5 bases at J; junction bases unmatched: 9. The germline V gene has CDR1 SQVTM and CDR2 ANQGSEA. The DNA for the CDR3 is TGCAGCGTGAGGACAGGGTCTGGCCACGAGCAGTACTTC. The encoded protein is CSVRTGSGHEQYF.

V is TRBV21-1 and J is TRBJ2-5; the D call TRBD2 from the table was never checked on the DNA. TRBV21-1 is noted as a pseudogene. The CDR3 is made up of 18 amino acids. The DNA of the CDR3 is TGTGCCAGCAGCAAAGATGCGGCTAGCGGGAGTCTAGGGGAGACCCAGTACTTC. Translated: CASSKDAASGSLGETQYF.

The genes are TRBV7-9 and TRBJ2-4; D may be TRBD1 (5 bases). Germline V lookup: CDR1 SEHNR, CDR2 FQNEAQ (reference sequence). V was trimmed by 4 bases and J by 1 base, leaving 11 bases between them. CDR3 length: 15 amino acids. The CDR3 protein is CASSSQGGAKNIQYF. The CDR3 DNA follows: TGTGCCAGCAGCTCTCAGGGTGGGGCCAAAAACATTCAGTACTTC.

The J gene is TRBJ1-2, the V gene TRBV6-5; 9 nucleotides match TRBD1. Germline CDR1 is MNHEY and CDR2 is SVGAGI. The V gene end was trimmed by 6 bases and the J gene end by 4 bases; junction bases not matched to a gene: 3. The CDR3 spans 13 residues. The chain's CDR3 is CASRNRGPYGYTF. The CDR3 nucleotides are TGTGCCAGCAGAAACAGGGGGCCCTATGGCTACACCTTC.

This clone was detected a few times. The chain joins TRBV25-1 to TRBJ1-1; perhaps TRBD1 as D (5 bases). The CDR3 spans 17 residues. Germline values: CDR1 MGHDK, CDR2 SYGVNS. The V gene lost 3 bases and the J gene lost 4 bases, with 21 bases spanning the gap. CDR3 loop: CASSDLSPGGEGTEAFF. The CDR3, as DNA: TGTGCCAGCAGTGACCTATCCCCAGGAGGGGAGGGCACTGAAGCTTTCTTT. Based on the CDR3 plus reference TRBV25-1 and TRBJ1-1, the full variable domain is EADIYQTPRYLVIGTGKKITLECSQTMGHDKMYWYQQDPGMELHLIHYSYGVNSTEKGDLSSESTVSRIRTEHFPLTLESARPSHTSQYLCASSDLSPGGEGTEAFFGQGTRLTVV.